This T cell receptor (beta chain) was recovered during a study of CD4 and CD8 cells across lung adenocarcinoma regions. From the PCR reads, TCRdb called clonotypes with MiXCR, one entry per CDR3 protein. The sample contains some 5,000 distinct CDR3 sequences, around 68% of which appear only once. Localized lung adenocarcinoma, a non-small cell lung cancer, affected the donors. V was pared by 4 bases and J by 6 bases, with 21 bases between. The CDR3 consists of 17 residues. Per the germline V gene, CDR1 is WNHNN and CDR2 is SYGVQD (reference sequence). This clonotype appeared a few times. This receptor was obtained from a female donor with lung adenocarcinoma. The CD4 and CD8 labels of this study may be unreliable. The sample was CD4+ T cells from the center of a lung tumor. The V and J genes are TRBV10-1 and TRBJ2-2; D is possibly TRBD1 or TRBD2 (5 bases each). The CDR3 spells CASSGLNRDPFPGELFF. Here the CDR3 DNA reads TGCGCCAGCAGTGGGCTAAACCGGGACCCATTTCCCGGGGAGCTGTTTTTT.